Listed below are T cell receptor beta chains from one sample, sequenced in a study of human T cells and chemical hapten exposure. TCRdb analysed the RACE reads with MiXCR anew, one entry per CDR3 protein. This sample has 300,000 to 400,000 distinct CDR3 sequences, with about 7% found just once. The sequences come from whole blood, collected in connection with sensitization to the hapten diphenylcyclopropenone (DPC). These receptors all stem from a woman between 18 and 29 years old with alopecia areata. Some clones in this sample may be carry-over from other donors' samples. Both conserved end residues are part of each CDR3. Size is omitted from some rows. Given values are once, few, many or a class for expanded clones.

v_gene	abundance	j_gene	CDR3aa
TRBV14	NA	TRBJ2-3	CASSQDFWGDVADTQYF
TRBV6-5	few	TRBJ1-2	CASSSSPGHGYTF
TRBV20-1	NA	TRBJ2-3	CSARVGTLKDTQYF
TRBV7-9	few	TRBJ2-7	CASSSGGSGVPYEQYF
TRBV12-3/TRBV12-4	NA	TRBJ2-3	CASSFRLPITDTQYF
TRBV5-4	few	TRBJ1-1	CASSLELEVNTEAFF
TRBV6-5	few	TRBJ1-2	CASSYWPLDRGEGYTF
TRBV7-2	few	TRBJ2-3	CASSTPLGGGIRDTQYF
TRBV2	few	TRBJ2-5	CASNRFLETQYF
TRBV18	NA	TRBJ1-3	CASSPLGQGAGNTIYF
TRBV7-9	few	TRBJ1-1	CASSFTGGPEAFF
TRBV2	many	TRBJ1-1	CASSSIRVKAEAFF
TRBV2	many	TRBJ1-4	CASSVGQGGYEKLFF
TRBV6-5	NA	TRBJ2-3	CASSYTGHLTDTQYF
TRBV12-3/TRBV12-4	many	TRBJ2-2	CASSFKLAGELFF
TRBV18	few	TRBJ1-5	CASSPGATHQPQHF
TRBV12-3/TRBV12-4	many	TRBJ1-4	CASNSVSGNRIEKLFF
TRBV28	few	TRBJ1-2	CASTPGGRRANYGYTF
TRBV6-1	few	TRBJ2-7	CASRGQGLHEQYF
TRBV27	NA	TRBJ2-1	CASSFGLAGAFYNEQFF
TRBV20-1	NA	TRBJ2-1	CSASTIGQGVTDEQFF
TRBV7-2	many	TRBJ1-6	CASSLFQAINSPLHF
TRBV7-9	few	TRBJ2-7	CASSTGQGKPYEQYF
TRBV29-1	many	TRBJ2-5	CSVEARGLGETQYF
TRBV1	few	TRBJ1-6	CTRPQGVRSSYNSPLHF
TRBV10-3	many	TRBJ2-3	CAIRGTSGGLTDTQYF
TRBV7-9	many	TRBJ1-2	CASSLEAGYTF
TRBV6-2/TRBV6-3	NA	TRBJ2-3	CASRDRNLQYF
TRBV28	few	TRBJ2-3	CASSGGQGAWDTQYF
TRBV7-2	NA	TRBJ1-6	CASSRTALIHNSPLHF
TRBV6-5	few	TRBJ1-1	CASSSLRGGTEAFF
TRBV10-2	NA	TRBJ1-5	CASTGYSNQPQHF
TRBV6-5	NA	TRBJ2-3	CASRPILAPTDTQYF
TRBV20-1	few	TRBJ1-3	CSADNGNTIYF
TRBV6-6	few	TRBJ1-5	CASSLQGANQPQHF
TRBV6-2/TRBV6-3	few	TRBJ1-1	CASSYPNLNTEAFF
TRBV12-3/TRBV12-4	NA	TRBJ2-1	CASSLSGAPGHEQFF
TRBV2	NA	TRBJ2-7	CASSEYRSSYEQYF
TRBV7-9	NA	TRBJ1-6	CASGTPNSPLHF
TRBV24-1	NA	TRBJ2-5	CATSDHQGTQYF
TRBV29-1	NA	TRBJ1-4	CSVQVLTNEKLFF
TRBV9	few	TRBJ1-6	CASSAAVQGANSPLHF
TRBV6-5	few	TRBJ2-7	CASQRGVRQYF
TRBV5-1	many	TRBJ1-1	CASSTRGETEAFF
TRBV6-2/TRBV6-3	NA	TRBJ1-3	CASSSGTEYGNTIYF
TRBV20-1	few	TRBJ2-3	CSARDQASGIITDTQYF
TRBV7-2	many	TRBJ1-2	CASSPKQGDDGYTF
TRBV27	few	TRBJ1-2	CASSLRQGSYGYTF
TRBV25-1	few	TRBJ1-2	CASSEFNSYGHTF
TRBV24-1	many	TRBJ2-3	CATSDLMTDPPDTQYF
TRBV4-2	few	TRBJ1-2	CASSYIGDGYTF
TRBV9	NA	TRBJ2-7	CASSVDGASYEQYF
TRBV13	NA	TRBJ2-7	CASSGGIAYEQYF